This TCR beta chain is from a study of blood T cell repertoires in COVID-19. About the research overall: T cells, B-cell-depleted T cells, or PBMCs provided the cDNA or gDNA that served as material.

Assay: immunoSEQ multiplex PCR; the TCRdb copy retains only in-frame clones and omits some. The sample includes a few hundred thousand clones, less than 95% of them seen just once. The study counted Cohort 3 donors as recovered given two negative PCRs, clearance, or symptom resolution. Trimming pared 2 bases from V and 10 bases from J, leaving 17 bases between. The CDR3 sequence is 14 residues long. Per germline, CDR1 MDHEN and CDR2 SYDVKM. The sample comprised PBMCs or T cells enriched from blood (not recorded which). The chain recombines TRBV28 with TRBJ1-1, with D maybe TRBD1 (5 bases). The origin of this receptor is a young man who had recovered from COVID-19. CDR3 nucleotides: TGTGCCAGCAGTTTACCCGGCAGGGAAGGAAGAGCTTTCTTT. Encoded protein: CASSLPGREGRAFF. Full variable domain (remainder filled in from reference TRBV28 and TRBJ1-1): DVKVTQSSRYLVKRTGEKVFLECVQDMDHENMFWYRQDPGLGLRLIYFSYDVKMKEKGDIPEGYSVSREKKERFSLILESASTNQTSMYLCASSLPGREGRAFFGQGTRLTVV.